This is a list of T cell receptor beta chains from one sample in a study of blood T cell repertoires in COVID-19. Using immunoSEQ multiplex PCR, the repertoire was profiled, and TCRdb retains in-frame clones only, with some absent. The table lists 150,000 to 200,000 clones, around nine tenths of them singletons. What was sequenced was peripheral blood. Source of these receptors: a man in his 70s with acute or convalescent COVID-19. Each CDR3 is given with its conserved first and last residue. A D gene is named only where the DNA matches it firmly.

V,length,J,D,CDR3
TRBV6-2/TRBV6-3,16,TRBJ2-1,TRBD1,CASSYSIGQGIGEQFF
TRBV6-5,14,TRBJ2-3,TRBD1,CASISDRSTDTQYF
TRBV10-2,18,TRBJ2-6,NA,CASSPSGAGVSGANVLTF
TRBV5-1,15,TRBJ1-1,NA,CASSLFGGRNTEAFF
TRBV7-9,12,TRBJ2-1,NA,CASSLEVRKQFF
TRBV27,16,TRBJ2-7,TRBD1,CASSLRARGQKYEQYF
TRBV5-5,14,TRBJ2-7,TRBD1,CASSVDRSSYEQYF
TRBV12-5,14,TRBJ2-1,TRBD2,CASGRTSGYNEQFF
TRBV3-1/TRBV3-2,17,TRBJ1-5,NA,CASSQAPPGLRNQPQHF
TRBV7-2,13,TRBJ2-3,NA,CASSFGHTDTQYF
TRBV7-9,18,TRBJ2-5,TRBD2,CASSPRGGTATGQETQYF
TRBV9,14,TRBJ2-1,NA,CASSPSVPRGEQFF
TRBV5-4,15,TRBJ2-1,TRBD1,CASSPGQGSYNEQFF
TRBV19,15,TRBJ1-2,NA,CASRSSVGRNYGYTF
TRBV9,18,TRBJ2-1,TRBD2,CASSVEVYDRGGTPEQFF
TRBV29-1,11,TRBJ1-2,NA,CSVQGTIGYTF
TRBV7-8,17,TRBJ1-5,TRBD1,CASSLTGQLYSNQPQHF
TRBV4-2,15,TRBJ2-2,TRBD1,CASSPRDRETGELFF
TRBV9,13,TRBJ1-5,NA,CASSQTGNQPQHF
TRBV28,16,TRBJ2-2,TRBD2,CASSQIHSGGSGELFF